Sequencing of this T cell receptor beta chain was carried out in a study of OX40 agonist ivuxolimab in advanced cancers. Overall study context: Every 2 weeks, patients received ivuxolimab intravenously, dosed at 0.01 to 10 mg/kg. Averaging about 60 years in age, with a range of about 23 to 90, the cohort was approximately 84% male.

CDR3 length: 13 residues. V lost 1 base and J 6 bases, leaving 10 bases between the germline ends. Germline CDR1 and CDR2: SGHDN and FVKESK. TCRdb keeps only in-frame clones here, not all; method: immunoSEQ multiplex PCR. The sample lists 35,000 to 55,000 clones, 75% to 90% occurring once. Findings and limits, study-wide: The antigen specificity of the peripheral T cells (those that were expanded) was not determined. CD8+ T cells showed, on average, more clonal expansion than CD4+ cells.

As regards this clone: Antigen specificity is unknown.

The sequence was obtained from an adult with an advanced solid tumor such as melanoma, head and neck, liver or kidney cancer. This specimen was CD4+ or CD8+ T cells sorted from blood, taken in a trial of the OX40 agonist ivuxolimab. The chain has TRBV14 and TRBJ2-7; tentative D call: TRBD1 (5 bases). DNA for the CDR3: TGTGCCAGCAGCCAAGCCAGGGTGGGCGAGCAGTACTTC. Translating it yields CASSQARVGEQYF.